Listed here are 23 T cell receptor beta chains from one sample, sequenced in a study of CD8 T cells in ankylosing spondylitis. TCRdb analysed the 5' RACE reads with MiXCR anew, one entry per CDR3 protein. The data show over 200,000 distinct CDR3 sequences, about 10% seen once. Sequenced input: blood, either unsorted or a sorted T cell fraction (not recorded which). The receptors were gathered from a male donor with ankylosing spondylitis or in good health (not recorded which).

This clonotype was counted between two and nine times. The rearrangement joins TRBV11-2 to TRBJ1-4, with TRBD1 matching 7 bases. Germline CDR1 is SGHAT and CDR2 is FQNNGV. The CDR3 contains 13 residues. J gave up 6 bases and V 6 bases, and 4 bases lay outside the gene matches. The CDR3 spells CASSQGVYEKLFF. CDR3 sequence (DNA): TGTGCCAGCAGTCAGGGGGTTTATGAAAAACTGTTTTTT.

This sequence joins TRBV5-6 and TRBJ1-2, with TRBD1 as a possible D gene (6 bases). The CDR3 totals 15 residues. V dropped 2 bases and J dropped 5 bases, with 16 bases sitting between them. Per the germline V gene, CDR1 is SGHDT and CDR2 is YYEEEE. The CDR3 DNA reads TGTGCCAGCAGCTTCGGGTCGACAGGAAGATATGGCTACACCTTC. This sequence encodes CASSFGSTGRYGYTF.

The table lists this clonotype with many counts. The chain couples TRBV6-5 to TRBJ1-1, with TRBD1 as a possible D gene (5 bases). CDR3 length equals 15 residues. Trimming removed 1 base from V and 1 base from J, with 10 bases in between. The germline V gene encodes CDR1 MNHEY and CDR2 SVGAGI. CDR3 sequence reads: CASSYLRGTNTEAFF. In nucleotides, the CDR3 is TGTGCCAGCAGTTACTTACGGGGGACGAACACTGAAGCTTTCTTT.

This clonotype was detected only a few times. This chain connects TRBV5-1 to TRBJ1-2; D is uncertain. The V and J ends lost 3 bases and 2 bases respectively, with 8 bases between them. The CDR3 contains 13 residues. Germline-derived CDR1 and CDR2 are SGHRS and YFSETQ. CDR3 DNA sequence: TGCGCCAGCAGCTCGGCCGGGAACTATGGCTACACCTTC. Amino acids: CASSSAGNYGYTF. Based on the CDR3 plus reference TRBV5-1 and TRBJ1-2, the full variable domain is KAGVTQTPRYLIKTRGQQVTLSCSPISGHRSVSWYQQTPGQGLQFLFEYFSETQRNKGNFPGRFSGRQFSNSRSEMNVSTLELGDSALYLCASSSAGNYGYTFGSGTRLTVV.

Concerning this clonotype: A much bigger clone sits one base away, suggesting this may be a read error. This chain uses TRBV5-1 with TRBJ2-1; D possibly matches TRBD1 or TRBD2 (5 bases each). CDR3 length: 16 residues. Per germline, CDR1 SGHRS and CDR2 YFSETQ. Deletions cut 5 bases from V and 6 bases from J, with 21 bases between. This chain's CDR3 is CASSLIPGSVGNEQFF. The CDR3, as DNA: TGCGCCAGCAGTCTTATCCCAGGGAGCGTGGGCAATGAGCAGTTCTTC.

Ten or more counts support this clonotype. The chain joins TRBV3-1 to TRBJ1-2, with 8 bases lining up with TRBD1. The J segment lost 4 bases and the V segment lost 3 bases, leaving 7 bases of the junction unmatched. This CDR3 region has 15 residues. CDR1 is LGHDT and CDR2 is YNNKEL in the germline V gene (reference sequence). The CDR3 is CASSQKEQGGYGYTF. DNA for the CDR3: TGTGCCAGCAGCCAGAAGGAACAGGGGGGCTATGGCTACACCTTC.

The sample holds a few counts of this clonotype. V usage is TRBV6-1 and J usage is TRBJ2-7; D is uncertain. The V gene lost 6 bases and the J gene lost 3 bases, with 15 bases spanning the gap. The CDR3 spans 14 residues. CDR1 is MNHNS and CDR2 is SASEGT in the germline V gene. The CDR3 loop is CASRREPDGYEQYF. CDR3 in DNA: TGTGCCAGCAGGAGAGAACCAGACGGCTACGAGCAGTACTTC.

This clonotype was seen repeatedly, ten times or more. The chain links TRBV12-3 or TRBV12-4 to TRBJ2-3; 8 positions match TRBD2. The CDR3 is 15 amino acids. The J segment lost 2 bases and the V segment lost 2 bases, leaving 3 bases of the junction unmatched. The CDR3 DNA reads as TGTGCCAGCAGTTTAAGGCGGGGGGTCACAGATACGCAGTATTTT. As protein: CASSLRRGVTDTQYF.

This clonotype was observed many times. V is TRBV7-2 and J is TRBJ1-4; D ambiguous. Germline V gives CDR1 SGHTA, CDR2 FQGNSA. The length of the CDR3 is 13 residues. V lost 4 bases and J lost 16, with 19 bases in between. CDR3 region: CASSSPAIGKKFF. The CDR3 DNA is TGTGCCAGCAGCTCTCCTGCCATTGGGAAAAAGTTTTTT.

The V and J genes are TRBV29-1 and TRBJ1-1; D is uncertain. Deletions cut 7 bases from V and 0 bases from J, with 15 bases between. CDR1 is SQVTM and CDR2 is ANQGSEA in the germline V gene. This CDR3 has 14 amino acids. Here the CDR3 reads CSGLGLTMNTEAFF. CDR3 nucleotides: TGCAGCGGACTAGGTCTGACCATGAACACTGAAGCTTTCTTT.

This clonotype was seen at least ten times. V gene TRBV6-5 combines with J gene TRBJ2-7; the D gene is possibly TRBD2 (6 bases). The ends were cut back, 4 bases at V and 6 bases at J, with 19 bases in the middle. Germline CDR1 reads MNHEY; CDR2 reads SVGAGI. CDR3 length: 15 residues. The DNA for the CDR3 is TGTGCCAGCAGTTCTAGCCTTGACGGGGAGGTCGAGCAGTACTTC. Amino acid sequence: CASSSSLDGEVEQYF.

Notes on this clonotype: This may be a read error, as it is one base from a much larger clone. The final CDR3 position lacks the conserved phenylalanine or tryptophan, pointing to a likely read error. V gene TRBV29-1 combines with J gene TRBJ1-1, with 7 bases identical to TRBD1. The CDR3 sequence is 13 residues long. J was trimmed by 5 bases and V by 2 bases; bases with no gene match: 5. Germline CDR1 reads SQVTM; CDR2 reads ANQGSEA. The CDR3 reads CSVENRGGTEAFI. Written as DNA, the CDR3 is TGCAGCGTTGAAAACAGGGGAGGGACTGAAGCTTTCATT.

The chain couples TRBV15 to TRBJ1-1; a weak D match, TRBD1 (6 bases). The CDR3 totals 16 residues. Per the germline V gene, CDR1 is LNHNV and CDR2 is YYDKDF (reference sequence). Trimming took 4 bases from V and 1 from J, leaving 16 bases between them. The CDR3 coding sequence is TGTGCCACCAGCATTGAGGGGAGAGGGGGGAACACTGAAGCTTTCTTT. It is translated as CATSIEGRGGNTEAFF.

The V call is TRBV29-1, the J call TRBJ2-7; D is ambiguous. Germline values: CDR1 SQVTM, CDR2 ANQGSEA. With 6 bases removed from V and 8 bases from J, the gap between germline ends came to 20 bases. The CDR3 has 13 amino acids. The chain's CDR3 is CSVASEPPGKQYF. Here the CDR3 DNA reads TGCAGCGTCGCCTCCGAGCCCCCTGGGAAGCAGTACTTC.

This clonotype was seen many times. This rearrangement joins TRBV5-1 to TRBJ1-2; D possibly corresponds to TRBD1 (5 bases). This CDR3 is built from 12 residues. The ends were cut back, 4 bases at V and 5 bases at J, with 9 bases in the middle. Germline assignment: CDR1 SGHRS and CDR2 YFSETQ. The CDR3 spells CASSIRDYGYTF. CDR3 coding DNA: TGCGCCAGCAGCATCAGGGATTATGGCTACACCTTC.

This clonotype has ten or more counts. The chain uses TRBV7-2 and TRBJ2-7, with 7 nucleotides matching TRBD1. The CDR3 spans 15 residues. Per germline, CDR1 SGHTA and CDR2 FQGNSA. J gave up 7 bases and V 3 bases, and 12 bases lay outside the gene matches. For the CDR3, the DNA is TGTGCCAGCAGCTTGAGTAGGGGGCGAGTCCAAGAGCAGTACTTC. This sequence encodes CASSLSRGRVQEQYF.

This clonotype was seen repeatedly, ten times or more. A junction end diverges from the germline sequence, so it may reflect a read error. The V call is TRBV5-6, the J call TRBJ2-2, with a possible D match to TRBD2 (5 bases). CDR3 length: 16 amino acids. CDR1 is SGHDT, CDR2 YYEEEE, per germline. The CDR3 DNA sequence: TGTGCCAGCAGCTTGGAGGTGTCTCGGCCCACCGGGGAGCTGTCTTTT. It specifies CASSLEVSRPTGELSF.

The chain carries TRBV29-1 and TRBJ1-2; no definite D call. V lost 4 bases to trimming and J lost 2 bases, with 8 bases between them. This CDR3 comprises 12 residues. CDR1 SQVTM and CDR2 ANQGSEA come from the germline V gene. The CDR3 DNA follows: TGCAGCGTTGTGTCCTCCAACTATGGCTACACCTTC. It is translated as CSVVSSNYGYTF.

In its sample, this clonotype was seen many times. This rearrangement joins TRBV3-1 to TRBJ1-6; D remains unclear. From germline, CDR1 is LGHDT and CDR2 YNNKEL (reference sequence). The CDR3 loop spans 17 amino acids. With 7 bases removed from V and 0 bases from J, the gap between germline ends came to 16 bases. The CDR3 bases are TGTGCCAGCACCGGTTCGGGTCTGAGCTCCTATAATTCACCCCTCCACTTT. Amino acids: CASTGSGLSSYNSPLHF.

This clonotype has ten or more counts. The V gene is TRBV7-2, the J gene TRBJ1-5, with D possibly being TRBD1 (6 bases). V was clipped by 6 bases and J by 1 base, with 19 bases between them. The CDR3 runs to 17 residues. CDR1 SGHTA and CDR2 FQGNSA come from the germline V gene. DNA of the CDR3: TGTGCCAGCAGTTCCCGGGGGGGCGGGCTGAGCAATCAGCCCCAGCATTTT. Protein: CASSSRGGGLSNQPQHF.

This clonotype was counted ten times or more. The chain uses TRBV12-3 or TRBV12-4 and TRBJ1-2; 8 bases fit TRBD1. The CDR3 totals 13 residues. V was pared by 2 bases and J by 8 bases, with 4 bases of the junction left unmatched. CDR3 sequence: CASSLQGAGGYTF. For the CDR3, the DNA is TGTGCCAGCAGTTTACAGGGGGCTGGCGGCTACACCTTC.

This clonotype was observed a handful of times. V usage is TRBV29-1 and J usage is TRBJ1-2; no definite D call. This CDR3 is built from 12 residues. CDR1 and CDR2 (germline): SQVTM, ANQGSEA. V lost 1 base, J lost 4 bases, and 7 bases lay in between. In DNA, the CDR3 is TGCAGCGTTGAAGTTAAGTTCTATGGCTACACCTTC. This sequence encodes CSVEVKFYGYTF.

This chain connects TRBV5-6 to TRBJ2-5; D is perhaps TRBD1 (6 bases). Between the trimmed V and J ends, which lost 6 bases and 4 bases, there was a span of 16 bases. Germline CDR1 is SGHDT and CDR2 is YYEEEE. This CDR3 is 14 amino acids long. The CDR3 loop is CASTEGVWPETQYF. The CDR3, as DNA: TGTGCCAGCACCGAGGGGGTCTGGCCAGAGACCCAGTACTTC.